Here is one T cell receptor (beta chain) with its context. No patient had autoimmune disease or received systemic immunosuppression. Data came from immunoSEQ multiplex PCR; TCRdb stores just in-frame clones and leaves some out. This table has around 73,000 clones, 70% to 90% appearing once. The data derive from a study of OX40 agonist ivuxolimab in advanced cancers. Study at large: Ivuxolimab, an antibody acting as an agonist of OX40 (CD134), was used to treat patients.

The material sequenced was CD4+ or CD8+ T cells sorted from blood, taken in a trial of the OX40 agonist ivuxolimab. This clonotype was sampled from an adult with an advanced solid tumor such as melanoma, head and neck, liver or kidney cancer.

The CDR3 nucleotides read TGTGCCACTACCCCGGACAGGGGCTCCTACAATGAGCAGTTCTTC. Translated: CATTPDRGSYNEQFF. The chain links TRBV19 to TRBJ2-1; 9 bases align to TRBD1. Per the germline V gene, CDR1 is LNHDA and CDR2 is SQIVND (reference sequence). This CDR3 has 15 residues. Unmatched junction bases numbered 7, after V lost 10 bases and J lost 0 bases.